Described below is a single T cell receptor beta chain sequence and its context. V shed 8 bases, J shed 4 bases, and the junction held 9 bases outside the gene matches. The CDR3 is made up of 14 amino acids. CDR1 is MDHEN, CDR2 SYDVKM, per germline. Generated by immunoSEQ multiplex PCR, the TCRdb table keeps only in-frame clones and is missing some. Of about 58,000 clones listed, 83% are singletons. This record comes from a study of OX40 agonist ivuxolimab in advanced cancers. The overall study: Ivuxolimab doses were 0.01, 0.1, 0.3, 1.5, 3 or 10 mg/kg every 2 weeks. Three patients showed partial responses: one hepatocellular carcinoma and two cutaneous melanoma cases. A diagnosis of hepatocellular carcinoma, melanoma, renal cell or head and neck cancer was present in dose-escalation patients.

Here the sequenced sample was CD4+ or CD8+ T cells sorted from blood, taken in a trial of the OX40 agonist ivuxolimab. This TCR came from an adult with an advanced solid tumor such as melanoma, head and neck, liver or kidney cancer. This sequence joins TRBV28 and TRBJ2-5, with TRBD2 matching over 8 bases. CDR3 amino acids: CASHGGGLVETQYF. The CDR3 region has the DNA TGTGCCAGCCACGGGGGGGGTTTAGTAGAGACCCAGTACTTC.